Listed below are T cell receptor beta chains from one sample, sequenced in a study of T cell responses to AZD1222 COVID-19 vaccine. The assay was immunoSEQ multiplex PCR, and TCRdb's table has in-frame clones only and misses some. The sample holds 90,000 to 100,000 clones; around nine tenths are singletons and the top ten take 12%. The sequenced sample was peripheral blood, obtained 28 days after the second AZD1222 dose. The receptors originated from an adult who received the AZD1222 COVID-19 vaccine. Each CDR3 is given with its conserved first and last residue. A D gene is named only where the DNA matches it firmly. Where a row states a size, it is once, few, many or the class of an expanded clone; other rows omit it.

TRBV5-1	TRBJ2-2	12	-	-	TGCGCCTCGGGAAGAGTGGACGGGGAGCTGTTTTTT	CASGRVDGELFF
TRBV11-3	TRBJ1-1	13	-	-	TGTGCCAGCTCCGACCCAGGGACTACTGAAGCTTTCTTT	CASSDPGTTEAFF
TRBV4-2	TRBJ2-7	16	-	TRBD1	TGTGCCAGCAGCCAAGATCTGAGACAGGGGGGCTACGAGCAGTACTTC	CASSQDLRQGGYEQYF
TRBV7-2	TRBJ2-3	16	-	-	TGTGCCAGCAGCTTTGGCTACAGGGGGGGAACAGATACGCAGTATTTT	CASSFGYRGGTDTQYF
TRBV9	TRBJ2-3	16	-	-	TGTGCCAGCAGCGTAGTTGGGGGAGACCTCACAGATACGCAGTATTTT	CASSVVGGDLTDTQYF
TRBV5-6	TRBJ1-2	14	few	-	TGTGCCAGCAGCTTGGGGGGAGGCGGCTATGGCTACACCTTC	CASSLGGGGYGYTF
TRBV6-6	TRBJ1-2	13	-	-	TGTGCCAGTCGGCCAAAGGATAACTATGGCTACACCTTC	CASRPKDNYGYTF
TRBV7-2	TRBJ1-2	14	once	-	TGTGCCAGCAGCCCCCATGGAGTTAACTATGGCTACACCTTC	CASSPHGVNYGYTF
TRBV10-1	TRBJ2-7	12	few	TRBD1	TGCGCCAGCAGTGATTGGGGGACAGCTGAGTACTTC	CASSDWGTAEYF
TRBV20-1	TRBJ2-7	11	-	-	TGCAGTGCAAGCCTCAGGGGCGAGCAGTACTTC	CSASLRGEQYF
TRBV2	TRBJ1-1	11	-	-	TGTGCCAGCAGGGGAGTCACTGAAGCTTTCTTT	CASRGVTEAFF
TRBV28	TRBJ1-1	14	-	-	TGTGCCAGCGACCCGGAGCGGTCCAACACTGAAGCTTTCTTT	CASDPERSNTEAFF
TRBV29-1	TRBJ2-1	13	-	TRBD1	TGCAGCGTCCCCCGGACAGGGTACAATGAGCAGTTCTTC	CSVPRTGYNEQFF
TRBV2	TRBJ2-1	15	-	TRBD2	TGTGCCAGCAGGGGACTAGCGGGGGCCCATGGCGGGCAGTTCTTC	CASRGLAGAHGGQFF
TRBV2	TRBJ2-7	10	once	-	TGTGCCAGCAGGCGGAACGAGCAGTACTTC	CASRRNEQYF
TRBV6-5	TRBJ1-1	15	-	-	TGTGCCAGCAGTTTACGACAGTTACTGAACACTGAAGCTTTCTTT	CASSLRQLLNTEAFF
TRBV5-6	TRBJ2-7	16	-	-	TGTGCCAGCAGCTTCAGCCCCGGGACGGGAACCTACGAGCAGTACTTC	CASSFSPGTGTYEQYF
TRBV30	TRBJ2-7	13	-	TRBD1	TGTGCCTGGGCCAGGGACAGCTCCTACGAGCAGTACTTC	CAWARDSSYEQYF
TRBV7-6	TRBJ2-1	14	-	-	TGTGCCAGCAGCTTAGGGGGTTCCTACAATGAGCAGTTCTTC	CASSLGGSYNEQFF
TRBV2	TRBJ2-3	14	-	TRBD2	TGTGCCAGCTACGGGGCGGGGGGATCAGATACGCAGTATTTT	CASYGAGGSDTQYF
TRBV6-2/TRBV6-3	TRBJ2-2	14	-	-	TGTGCCAGCAGTCACGGGTCGGAGACCGGGGAGCTGTTTTTT	CASSHGSETGELFF
TRBV30	TRBJ1-1	11	-	-	TGTGCCTGGACGTTTAACACTGAAGCTTTCTTT	CAWTFNTEAFF
TRBV28	TRBJ2-7	13	-	TRBD1	TGTGCCAGCAGACCGGGACAGTTCTACGAGCAGTACTTC	CASRPGQFYEQYF
TRBV11-3	TRBJ1-2	16	-	TRBD1	TGTGCCAGCAGCCGACAGGGGCCGGCACCTAACTATGGCTACACCTTC	CASSRQGPAPNYGYTF
TRBV6-2/TRBV6-3	TRBJ1-2	13	-	-	TGTGCCAGCAGTTCGACAGGATACTATGGCTACACCTTC	CASSSTGYYGYTF
TRBV30	TRBJ1-1	10	-	-	TGTGCCCTGATCGGCATTGAAGCTTTCTTT	CALIGIEAFF
TRBV6-5	TRBJ1-1	14	-	-	TGTGCCAGCAGTTACACGGCGTCGAACACTGAAGCTTTCTTT	CASSYTASNTEAFF